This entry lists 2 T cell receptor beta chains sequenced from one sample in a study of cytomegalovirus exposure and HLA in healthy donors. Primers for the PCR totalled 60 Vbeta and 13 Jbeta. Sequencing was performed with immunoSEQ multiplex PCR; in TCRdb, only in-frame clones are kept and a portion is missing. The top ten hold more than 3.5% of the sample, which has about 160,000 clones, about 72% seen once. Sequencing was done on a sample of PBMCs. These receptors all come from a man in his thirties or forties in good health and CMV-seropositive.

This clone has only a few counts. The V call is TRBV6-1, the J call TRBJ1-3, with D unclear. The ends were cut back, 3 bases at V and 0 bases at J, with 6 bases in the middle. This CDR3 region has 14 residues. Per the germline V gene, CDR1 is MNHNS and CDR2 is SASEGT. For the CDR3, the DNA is TGTGCCAGCAGTGAGGGGAGCTCTGGAAACACCATATATTTT. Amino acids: CASSEGSSGNTIYF.

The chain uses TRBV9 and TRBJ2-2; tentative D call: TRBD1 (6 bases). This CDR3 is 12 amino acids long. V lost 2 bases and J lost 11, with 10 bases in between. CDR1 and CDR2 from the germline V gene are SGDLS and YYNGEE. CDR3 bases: TGTGCCAGCAGCGTCAGGGGATATGAGCTGTTTTTT. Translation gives CASSVRGYELFF.